This TCR beta chain was obtained from a study of patients and donors after allogeneic stem cell transplantation. TCRdb itself ran the RT-PCR reads through MiXCR, one entry per CDR3 protein. The sample shows over 400,000 distinct CDR3 sequences, around 15% of them seen only once. This clonotype came up a few times. Losses at the gene ends were 3 bases for V and 0 bases for J; bases not matched to a gene: 4. This CDR3 is built from 15 residues. Germline-derived CDR1 and CDR2 are LGHDT and YNNKEL (reference sequence). What was sequenced was blood, either unsorted or a sorted T cell fraction (not recorded which). This TCR was recovered from a human donor who was either an allogeneic HSCT recipient or a stem cell or donor lymphocyte infusion donor (not recorded which). It is not recorded whose cells these are; they may come from a transplant donor. This sequence joins TRBV3-1 and TRBJ2-7; 8 bases agree with TRBD2. CDR3 amino acids: CASSHIAGNSYEQYF. CDR3 in DNA: TGTGCCAGCAGCCATATAGCGGGGAACTCCTACGAGCAGTACTTC.